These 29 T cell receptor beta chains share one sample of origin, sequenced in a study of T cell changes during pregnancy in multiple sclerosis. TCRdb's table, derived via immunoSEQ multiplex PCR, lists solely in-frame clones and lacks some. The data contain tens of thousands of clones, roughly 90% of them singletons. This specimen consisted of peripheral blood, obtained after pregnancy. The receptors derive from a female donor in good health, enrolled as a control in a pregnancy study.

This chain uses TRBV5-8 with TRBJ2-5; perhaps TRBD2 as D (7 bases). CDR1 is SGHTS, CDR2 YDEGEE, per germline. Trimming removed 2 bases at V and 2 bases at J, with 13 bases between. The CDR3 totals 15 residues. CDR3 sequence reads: CASSLTGGRQETQYF. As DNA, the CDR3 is TGTGCCAGCAGCTTAACCGGGGGGCGACAAGAGACCCAGTACTTC.

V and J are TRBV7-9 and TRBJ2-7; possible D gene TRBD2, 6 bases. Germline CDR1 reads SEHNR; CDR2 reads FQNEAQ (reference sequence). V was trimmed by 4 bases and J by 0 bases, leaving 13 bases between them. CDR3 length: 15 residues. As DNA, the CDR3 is TGTGCCAGCAGCTCCTCGGGGGTCAGCTCCTACGAGCAGTACTTC. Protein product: CASSSSGVSSYEQYF.

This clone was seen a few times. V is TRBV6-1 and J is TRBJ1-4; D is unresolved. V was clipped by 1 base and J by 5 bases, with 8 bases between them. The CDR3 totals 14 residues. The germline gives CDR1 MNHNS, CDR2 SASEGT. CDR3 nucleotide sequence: TGTGCCAGCAGTGAAGGACTGGCGAATGAAAAACTGTTTTTT. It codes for CASSEGLANEKLFF.

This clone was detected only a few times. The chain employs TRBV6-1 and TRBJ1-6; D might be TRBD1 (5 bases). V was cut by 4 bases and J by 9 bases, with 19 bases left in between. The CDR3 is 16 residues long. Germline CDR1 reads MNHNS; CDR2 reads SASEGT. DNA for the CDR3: TGTGCCAGCAGTGGGGTGGGGAGGGGATTAAGTTCACCCCTCCACTTT. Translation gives CASSGVGRGLSSPLHF.

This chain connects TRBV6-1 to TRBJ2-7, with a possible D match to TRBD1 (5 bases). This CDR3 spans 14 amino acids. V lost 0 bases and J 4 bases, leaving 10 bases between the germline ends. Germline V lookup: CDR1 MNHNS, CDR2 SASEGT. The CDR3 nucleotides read TGTGCCAGCAGTGAAGCTGGCAGGGTGTACGAGCAGTACTTC. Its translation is CASSEAGRVYEQYF.

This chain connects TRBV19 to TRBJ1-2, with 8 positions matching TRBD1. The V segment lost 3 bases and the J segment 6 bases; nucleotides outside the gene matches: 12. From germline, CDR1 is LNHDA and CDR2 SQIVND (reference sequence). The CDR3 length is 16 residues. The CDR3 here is CASSITTGGLPHGYTF. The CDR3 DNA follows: TGTGCCAGTAGTATCACTACAGGGGGACTCCCCCATGGCTACACCTTC.

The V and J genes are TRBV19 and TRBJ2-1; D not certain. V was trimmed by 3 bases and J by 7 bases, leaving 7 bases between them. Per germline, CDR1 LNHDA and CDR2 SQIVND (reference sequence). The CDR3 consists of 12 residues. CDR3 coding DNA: TGTGCCAGTAGTATCCCCGGGAATGAGCAGTTCTTC. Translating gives CASSIPGNEQFF.

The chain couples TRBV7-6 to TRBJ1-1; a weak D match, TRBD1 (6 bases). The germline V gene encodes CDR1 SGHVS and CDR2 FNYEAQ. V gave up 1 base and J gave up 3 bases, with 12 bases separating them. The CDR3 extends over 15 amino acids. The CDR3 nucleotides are TGTGCCAGCAGCTTAGTTGGCAGGGGTGACACTGAAGCTTTCTTT. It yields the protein CASSLVGRGDTEAFF.

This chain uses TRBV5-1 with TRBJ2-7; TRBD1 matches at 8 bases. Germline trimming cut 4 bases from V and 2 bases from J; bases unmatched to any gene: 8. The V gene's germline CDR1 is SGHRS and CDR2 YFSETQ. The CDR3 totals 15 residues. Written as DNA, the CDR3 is TGCGCCAGCAGCATTGACAGGGGACGGACCTACGAGCAGTACTTC. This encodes CASSIDRGRTYEQYF.

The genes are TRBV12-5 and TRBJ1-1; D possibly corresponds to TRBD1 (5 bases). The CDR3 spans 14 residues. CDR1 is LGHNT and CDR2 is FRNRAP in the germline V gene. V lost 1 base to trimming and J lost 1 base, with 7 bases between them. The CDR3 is CASGLDQGNTEAFF. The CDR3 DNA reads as TGTGCTAGTGGTTTGGACCAGGGGAACACTGAAGCTTTCTTT.

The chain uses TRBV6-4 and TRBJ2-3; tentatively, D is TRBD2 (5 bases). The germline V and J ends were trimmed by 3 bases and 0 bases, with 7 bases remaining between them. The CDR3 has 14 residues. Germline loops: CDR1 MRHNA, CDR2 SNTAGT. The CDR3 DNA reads TGTGCCAGCAGTGAACAGCGGAGCACAGATACGCAGTATTTT. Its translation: CASSEQRSTDTQYF.

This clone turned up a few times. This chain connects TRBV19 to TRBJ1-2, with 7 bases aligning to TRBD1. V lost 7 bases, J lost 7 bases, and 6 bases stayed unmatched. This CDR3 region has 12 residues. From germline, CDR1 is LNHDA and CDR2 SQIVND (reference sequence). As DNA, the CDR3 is TGTGCCAGTACCAAGGGGGCAGGTGGCTACACCTTC. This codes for CASTKGAGGYTF. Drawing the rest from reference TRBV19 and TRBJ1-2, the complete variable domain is DGGITQSPKYLFRKEGQNVTLSCEQNLNHDAMYWYRQDPGQGLRLIYYSQIVNDFQKGDIAEGYSVSREKKESFPLTVTSAQKNPTAFYLCASTKGAGGYTFGSGTRLTVV.

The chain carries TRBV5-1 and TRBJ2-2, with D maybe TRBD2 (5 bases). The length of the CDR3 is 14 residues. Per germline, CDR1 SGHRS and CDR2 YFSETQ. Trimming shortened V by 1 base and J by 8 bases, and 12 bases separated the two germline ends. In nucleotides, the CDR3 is TGCGCCAGCAGCTTGAACGGACCGGGAGGGGAGCTGTTTTTT. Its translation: CASSLNGPGGELFF.

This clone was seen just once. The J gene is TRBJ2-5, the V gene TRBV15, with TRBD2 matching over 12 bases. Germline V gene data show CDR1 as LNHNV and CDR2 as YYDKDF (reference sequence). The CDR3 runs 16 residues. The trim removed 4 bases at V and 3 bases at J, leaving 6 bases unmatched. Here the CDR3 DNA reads TGTGCCACCAGCACCCCGGGACTAGCGGGCAAAGAGACCCAGTACTTC. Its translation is CATSTPGLAGKETQYF.

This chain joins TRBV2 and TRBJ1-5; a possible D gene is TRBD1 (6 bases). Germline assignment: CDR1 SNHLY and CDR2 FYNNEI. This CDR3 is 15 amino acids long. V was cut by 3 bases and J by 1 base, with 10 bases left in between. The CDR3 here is CASSEQGQSNQPQHF. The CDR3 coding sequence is TGTGCCAGCAGTGAGCAGGGGCAGAGCAATCAGCCCCAGCATTTT.

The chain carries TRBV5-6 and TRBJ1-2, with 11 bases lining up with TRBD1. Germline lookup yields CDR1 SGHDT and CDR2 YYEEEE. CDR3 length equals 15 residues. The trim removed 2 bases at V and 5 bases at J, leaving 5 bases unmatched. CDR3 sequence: CASSLPGTGGYGYTF. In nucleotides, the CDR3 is TGTGCCAGCAGCTTACCCGGGACAGGGGGATATGGCTACACCTTC.

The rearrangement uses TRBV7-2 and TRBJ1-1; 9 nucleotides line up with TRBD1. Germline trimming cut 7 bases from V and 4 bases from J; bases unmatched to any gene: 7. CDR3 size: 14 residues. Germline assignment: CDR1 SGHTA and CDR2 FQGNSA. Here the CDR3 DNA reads TGTGCCAGCATCAACAGGGGGCTCGGCACTGAAGCTTTCTTT. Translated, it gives CASINRGLGTEAFF.

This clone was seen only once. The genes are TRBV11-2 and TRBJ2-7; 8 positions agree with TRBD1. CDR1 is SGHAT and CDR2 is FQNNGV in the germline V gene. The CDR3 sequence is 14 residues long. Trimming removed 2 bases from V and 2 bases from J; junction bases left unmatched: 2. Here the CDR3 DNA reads TGTGCCAGCAGCTTAAGGACAGGGACCTACGAGCAGTACTTC. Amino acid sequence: CASSLRTGTYEQYF.

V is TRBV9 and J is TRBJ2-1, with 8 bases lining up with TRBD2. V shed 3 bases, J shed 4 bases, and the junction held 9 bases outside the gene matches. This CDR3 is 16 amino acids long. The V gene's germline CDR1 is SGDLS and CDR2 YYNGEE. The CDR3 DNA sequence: TGTGCCAGCAGCGGCCAGGGCGGGGGGACGTACAATGAGCAGTTCTTC. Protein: CASSGQGGGTYNEQFF.

CDR3: CATRTVLYGYTF. The DNA for the CDR3 is TGTGCCACTCGGACAGTCCTATATGGCTACACCTTC. V and J are TRBV6-5 and TRBJ1-2; a possible D gene is TRBD1 (6 bases). The CDR3 loop spans 12 amino acids. Looked up from germline, CDR1 is MNHEY and CDR2 is SVGAGI. V was shortened by 10 bases and J by 5 bases, with 14 bases between the two germline ends.

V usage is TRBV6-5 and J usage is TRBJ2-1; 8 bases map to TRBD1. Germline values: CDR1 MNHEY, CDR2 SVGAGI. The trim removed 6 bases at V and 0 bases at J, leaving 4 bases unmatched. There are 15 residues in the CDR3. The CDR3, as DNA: TGTGCCAGCAGATACACAGGGGGCTCCTACAATGAGCAGTTCTTC. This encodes CASRYTGGSYNEQFF.

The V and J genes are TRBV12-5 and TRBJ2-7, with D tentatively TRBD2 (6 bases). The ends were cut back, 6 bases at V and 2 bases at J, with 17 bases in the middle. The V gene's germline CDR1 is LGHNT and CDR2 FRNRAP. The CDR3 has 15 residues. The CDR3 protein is CASGPPAGKAYEQYF. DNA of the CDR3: TGTGCTAGTGGCCCACCAGCGGGTAAAGCCTACGAGCAGTACTTC.

CDR3 protein: CASSPGQGGSYSNQPQHF. The CDR3 coding sequence is TGTGCCAGCAGCCCCGGACAGGGAGGATCTTATAGCAATCAGCCCCAGCATTTT. The rearrangement joins TRBV2 to TRBJ1-5; 8 nucleotides align to TRBD1. CDR3 length: 18 residues. The germline CDR1 and CDR2 sequences are SNHLY and FYNNEI. V was clipped by 6 bases and J by 0 bases; unmatched bases: 13.

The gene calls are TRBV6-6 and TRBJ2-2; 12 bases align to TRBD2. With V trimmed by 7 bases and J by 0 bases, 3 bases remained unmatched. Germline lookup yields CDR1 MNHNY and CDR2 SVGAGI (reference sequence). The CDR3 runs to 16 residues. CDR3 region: CASTRTSGTNTGELFF. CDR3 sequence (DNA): TGTGCCAGCACCCGGACTAGCGGGACGAACACCGGGGAGCTGTTTTTT.

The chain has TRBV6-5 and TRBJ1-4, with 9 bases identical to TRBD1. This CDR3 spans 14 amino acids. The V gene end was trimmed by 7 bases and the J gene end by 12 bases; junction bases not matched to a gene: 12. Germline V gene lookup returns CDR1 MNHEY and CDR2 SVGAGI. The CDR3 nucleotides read TGTGCCAGCAAGAGCCTACAGGGGGCGATGGAACTGTTTTTT. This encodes CASKSLQGAMELFF.

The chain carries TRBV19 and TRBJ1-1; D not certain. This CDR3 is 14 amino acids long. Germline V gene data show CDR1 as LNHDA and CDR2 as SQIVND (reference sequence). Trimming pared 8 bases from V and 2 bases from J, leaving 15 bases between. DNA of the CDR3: TGTGCCAGTGCGACACAGCTAACAAACACTGAAGCTTTCTTT. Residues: CASATQLTNTEAFF.

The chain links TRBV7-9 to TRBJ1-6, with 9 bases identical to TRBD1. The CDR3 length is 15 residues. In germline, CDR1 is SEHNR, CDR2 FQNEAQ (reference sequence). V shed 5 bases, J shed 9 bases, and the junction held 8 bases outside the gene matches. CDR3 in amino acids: CASSEQGAKGSPLHF. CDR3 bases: TGTGCCAGCAGCGAACAGGGGGCAAAAGGTTCACCCCTCCACTTT.

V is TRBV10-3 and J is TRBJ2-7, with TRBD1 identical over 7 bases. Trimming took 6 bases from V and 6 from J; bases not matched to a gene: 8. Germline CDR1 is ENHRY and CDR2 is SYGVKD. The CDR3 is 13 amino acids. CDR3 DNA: TGTGCCATCAGGGGGGTGGGGACAGTCGAGCAGTACTTC. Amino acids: CAIRGVGTVEQYF.

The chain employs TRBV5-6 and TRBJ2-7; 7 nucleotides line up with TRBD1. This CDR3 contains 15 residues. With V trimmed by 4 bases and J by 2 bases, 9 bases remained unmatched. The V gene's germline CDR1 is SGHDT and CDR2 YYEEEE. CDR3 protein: CASSPTGQKTYEQYF. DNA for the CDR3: TGTGCCAGCAGCCCAACGGGACAGAAAACCTACGAGCAGTACTTC.